This T cell receptor beta chain was sequenced for a study of T cells in tumors after PD-1 blockade. Profiling relied on immunoSEQ multiplex PCR, and the TCRdb table lists in-frame clones only, not all of them. The repertoire holds over a thousand clones, roughly 70% seen once, with about a sixth in the top ten. The V gene's germline CDR1 is MRHNA and CDR2 SNTAGT. There are 14 residues in the CDR3. The V gene lost 4 bases and the J gene lost 7 bases, with 15 bases spanning the gap. General study points: After therapy, most expanded exhausted CD8+ clones were absent pre-treatment, suggesting clonal replacement. Two pre-treatment samples showed no clonal replacement between them.

This clone was recorded a few times. Its antigen remains unknown. The sequencing here drew on tumor tissue, taken before anti-PD-1 treatment. The chain combines TRBV6-4 with TRBJ2-3; D is uncertain. The clonotype was recovered from a human donor with basal cell carcinoma. The CDR3 is CASSAAYPANTQYF. As DNA, the CDR3 is TGTGCCAGCAGTGCGGCCTACCCGGCGAATACGCAGTATTTT.